This is a list of T cell receptor beta chains from one sample in a study of blood T cell repertoires in COVID-19. Measured with immunoSEQ multiplex PCR; TCRdb has only the in-frame clones, and not every one. The sample includes about 260,000 clones, roughly four fifths of them seen just once. Source material: peripheral blood. These receptors were taken from a woman in her forties or fifties who had recovered from COVID-19. The CDR3 runs from the conserved cysteine through the conserved F or W. A D gene is named only where the DNA matches it firmly. Clone size appears in some rows only: once, few, many, or a class for an expanded clone.

CDR3 DNA: TGTGCCAGCAGGGAACAGGGTTCCTACGAGCAGTACTTC; CDR3 protein: CASREQGSYEQYF; clone size: .; D gene: .; J gene: TRBJ2-7; V gene: TRBV25-1
CDR3 DNA: TGTGCCAGCAGCCAAGATCGCGGGGCCAATCAGCCCCAGCATTTT; CDR3 protein: CASSQDRGANQPQHF; clone size: few; D gene: .; J gene: TRBJ1-5; V gene: TRBV4-2
CDR3 DNA: TGTGCCAGCAGCTCGACCGAGGGCCCTTCCTATAATTCACCCCTCCACTTT; CDR3 protein: CASSSTEGPSYNSPLHF; clone size: .; D gene: .; J gene: TRBJ1-6; V gene: TRBV9
CDR3 DNA: TGTGCCAGAGAAACAGGGGACTATGGCTACACCTTC; CDR3 protein: CARETGDYGYTF; clone size: .; D gene: TRBD1; J gene: TRBJ1-2; V gene: TRBV2
CDR3 DNA: TGTGCCAGCAGTTTGTCCGCGGTGAACTATGGCTACACCTTC; CDR3 protein: CASSLSAVNYGYTF; clone size: .; D gene: .; J gene: TRBJ1-2; V gene: TRBV27
CDR3 DNA: TGTGCCAGTAGATCCCAGGGGGCGTTGAACGAGCAGTACTTC; CDR3 protein: CASRSQGALNEQYF; clone size: .; D gene: TRBD1; J gene: TRBJ2-7; V gene: TRBV19
CDR3 DNA: TGTGCCAGCAGTAGACTAGCGGGAGGCTGGTACTTC; CDR3 protein: CASSRLAGGWYF; clone size: .; D gene: TRBD2; J gene: TRBJ2-7; V gene: TRBV27
CDR3 DNA: TGTGCCAGCAGGGAGAGGGCGGGGAGCACAGATACGCAGTATTTT; CDR3 protein: CASRERAGSTDTQYF; clone size: .; D gene: .; J gene: TRBJ2-3; V gene: TRBV6-4
CDR3 DNA: TGTGCCAGCAGTAGGGGGCAGAGGGCCGGGGAGCTGTTTTTT; CDR3 protein: CASSRGQRAGELFF; clone size: .; D gene: TRBD1; J gene: TRBJ2-2; V gene: TRBV11-3
CDR3 DNA: TGTGCCTGGAGTCTTATCGCGGGTGAGCAGTTCTTC; CDR3 protein: CAWSLIAGEQFF; clone size: .; D gene: .; J gene: TRBJ2-1; V gene: TRBV30
CDR3 DNA: TGCGCCAGCAGCCAAGACCCCGTAGCCTCTAGCGGGAATGACGAGCAGTACTTC; CDR3 protein: CASSQDPVASSGNDEQYF; clone size: .; D gene: TRBD2; J gene: TRBJ2-7; V gene: TRBV4-3
CDR3 DNA: TGTGCCATCAGTACGACAGGGCTCTACGAGCAGTACTTC; CDR3 protein: CAISTTGLYEQYF; clone size: .; D gene: TRBD1; J gene: TRBJ2-7; V gene: TRBV10-3
CDR3 DNA: TGTGCCAGCAGTTCTACAGAATACAGGGCTGGCGGTGAAAAACTGTTTTTT; CDR3 protein: CASSSTEYRAGGEKLFF; clone size: .; D gene: .; J gene: TRBJ1-4; V gene: TRBV28
CDR3 DNA: TGTGCCATCAGTGAGTCTGCACAGGGACCCTACGAGCAGTACTTC; CDR3 protein: CAISESAQGPYEQYF; clone size: .; D gene: .; J gene: TRBJ2-7; V gene: TRBV10-3
CDR3 DNA: TGTGCCAGCTCACCAAGCGGTTCCTACGAGCAGTACTTC; CDR3 protein: CASSPSGSYEQYF; clone size: few; D gene: .; J gene: TRBJ2-7; V gene: TRBV18
CDR3 DNA: TGTGCCAGTAGTGAGACTGAGAACACTGAAGCTTTCTTT; CDR3 protein: CASSETENTEAFF; clone size: .; D gene: .; J gene: TRBJ1-1; V gene: TRBV19
CDR3 DNA: TGTGCCAGCTCACCCGGGACAGGGGTTGGAAACACCATATATTTT; CDR3 protein: CASSPGTGVGNTIYF; clone size: .; D gene: TRBD1; J gene: TRBJ1-3; V gene: TRBV18
CDR3 DNA: TGTGCCAGCAGCCGCGCCAAAACAGGACCCTCTGGAAACACCATATATTTT; CDR3 protein: CASSRAKTGPSGNTIYF; clone size: .; D gene: .; J gene: TRBJ1-3; V gene: TRBV6-2/TRBV6-3
CDR3 DNA: TGTGCCGGGGGGACAGGGGGCGAGCAGTACTTC; CDR3 protein: CAGGTGGEQYF; clone size: .; D gene: TRBD1; J gene: TRBJ2-7; V gene: TRBV25-1
CDR3 DNA: TGTGCCAGCAGCCCTACAGGGGACTATGGCTACACCTTC; CDR3 protein: CASSPTGDYGYTF; clone size: .; D gene: TRBD1; J gene: TRBJ1-2; V gene: TRBV5-4
CDR3 DNA: TGTGCCAGCAGTTCCCGTCGGTATGGCTACACCTTC; CDR3 protein: CASSSRRYGYTF; clone size: .; D gene: .; J gene: TRBJ1-2; V gene: TRBV28
CDR3 DNA: TGTGCCAGCAGCTTAGGACTAGCGGGACGGGAGTACTTC; CDR3 protein: CASSLGLAGREYF; clone size: .; D gene: TRBD2; J gene: TRBJ2-5; V gene: TRBV7-2
CDR3 DNA: TGTGCCAGCAGCACCGGACAGGGGTACTACGAGCAGTACTTC; CDR3 protein: CASSTGQGYYEQYF; clone size: .; D gene: TRBD1; J gene: TRBJ2-7; V gene: TRBV28
CDR3 DNA: TGTGCCACCAGCAGAGTTGAGCTAGCAGCTACGCAGTATTTT; CDR3 protein: CATSRVELAATQYF; clone size: .; D gene: .; J gene: TRBJ2-3; V gene: TRBV15
CDR3 DNA: TGTGCCAGCTCACCGACAGGGGCGAACACCGGGGAGCTGTTTTTT; CDR3 protein: CASSPTGANTGELFF; clone size: many; D gene: TRBD1; J gene: TRBJ2-2; V gene: TRBV18
CDR3 DNA: TGTGCCAGTAGCCCGCAGACAGGGAACTATGGCTACACCTTC; CDR3 protein: CASSPQTGNYGYTF; clone size: .; D gene: TRBD1; J gene: TRBJ1-2; V gene: TRBV19
CDR3 DNA: TGTGCCAGCAGCGCCCCCGGGACTAGCCCCTACGAGCAGTACTTC; CDR3 protein: CASSAPGTSPYEQYF; clone size: .; D gene: TRBD2; J gene: TRBJ2-7; V gene: TRBV9
CDR3 DNA: TGCGCCAGCAGCCAAGAAGGCGGCCTCAGGAACACTGAAGCTTTCTTT; CDR3 protein: CASSQEGGLRNTEAFF; clone size: few; D gene: .; J gene: TRBJ1-1; V gene: TRBV4-1
CDR3 DNA: TGTGCCAGCAGCGCAACAGGGGGCCTTGGTTATGGCTACACCTTC; CDR3 protein: CASSATGGLGYGYTF; clone size: .; D gene: TRBD1; J gene: TRBJ1-2; V gene: TRBV7-2
CDR3 DNA: TGTGCCAGTAGTAGGGGGACTTCCTACAATGAGCAGTTCTTC; CDR3 protein: CASSRGTSYNEQFF; clone size: .; D gene: .; J gene: TRBJ2-1; V gene: TRBV19
CDR3 DNA: TGTGCCAGCAGTTACGGGGCAGGTTATGGCTACACCTTC; CDR3 protein: CASSYGAGYGYTF; clone size: many; D gene: .; J gene: TRBJ1-2; V gene: TRBV6-5
CDR3 DNA: TGTGCCACCAGTGATTTGTTTAGTCAGGTCCCGACCCAGTACTTC; CDR3 protein: CATSDLFSQVPTQYF; clone size: .; D gene: .; J gene: TRBJ2-5; V gene: TRBV24-1
CDR3 DNA: TGTGCCAGCAGCCCGGGACAGGGCGAGGCAGAGACCCAGTACTTC; CDR3 protein: CASSPGQGEAETQYF; clone size: .; D gene: TRBD1; J gene: TRBJ2-5; V gene: TRBV6-2/TRBV6-3
CDR3 DNA: TGTGCCAGCAGCCAGGGCGGCTATGGCTACACCTTC; CDR3 protein: CASSQGGYGYTF; clone size: few; D gene: .; J gene: TRBJ1-2; V gene: TRBV27
CDR3 DNA: TGTGCCAGCAGTCCTAAGACAGGGGCCCCGGCGGGCACTGAAGCTTTCTTT; CDR3 protein: CASSPKTGAPAGTEAFF; clone size: .; D gene: TRBD1; J gene: TRBJ1-1; V gene: TRBV11-2
CDR3 DNA: TGTGCCAGCAGTTCGTCCAATTCACCCCTCCACTTT; CDR3 protein: CASSSSNSPLHF; clone size: .; D gene: .; J gene: TRBJ1-6; V gene: TRBV27
CDR3 DNA: TGTGCCAGCTCACCCAGCTCCTACGAGCAGTACTTC; CDR3 protein: CASSPSSYEQYF; clone size: .; D gene: .; J gene: TRBJ2-7; V gene: TRBV18
CDR3 DNA: TGTGCCAGCAGCTCCACAGGGGGAAACATTCAGTACTTC; CDR3 protein: CASSSTGGNIQYF; clone size: .; D gene: TRBD1; J gene: TRBJ2-4; V gene: TRBV11-2
CDR3 DNA: TGTGCCAGCAGCCAAGACCTAGGGCAGTTCTTC; CDR3 protein: CASSQDLGQFF; clone size: few; D gene: .; J gene: TRBJ2-1; V gene: TRBV7-9
CDR3 DNA: TGTGCCAGCAGTGAAATCACAGGGGGCGATTCACCCCTCCACTTT; CDR3 protein: CASSEITGGDSPLHF; clone size: .; D gene: TRBD1; J gene: TRBJ1-6; V gene: TRBV6-1
CDR3 DNA: TGTGCCAGCAGTGACCAGGGGGCGTTCACTGAAGCTTTCTTT; CDR3 protein: CASSDQGAFTEAFF; clone size: .; D gene: TRBD1; J gene: TRBJ1-1; V gene: TRBV6-1